These T cell receptor beta chains were read from a single sample in a study of shared clonotypes between healthy human individuals. TCRdb's copy holds only in-frame clones and misses some; the assay was immunoSEQ multiplex PCR. Altogether under 2.5 million clones are present, about nine tenths being singletons, with the ten largest covering more than 0.35%. The source material was naive CD4+ T cells from PBMCs. The receptors stem from a man in his late teens or twenties in good health. Some clones in this sample may be carry-over from other donors' samples. CDR3s include the opening cysteine and the closing phenylalanine or tryptophan. The D gene is left open where the match is weak. Size is stated for part of the rows, as once, few or many counts, or as a class when the clone is expanded.

cdr3_aa,cdr3_nt,j_call,clone_size,d_call,v_call
CASSPRGRAYSYEQYF,TGTGCCAGCAGCCCCCGAGGGCGGGCGTATTCCTACGAGCAGTACTTC,TRBJ2-7,-,-,TRBV9
CSVELIAGFFNEQFF,TGCAGCGTTGAACTCATAGCGGGATTTTTTAATGAGCAGTTCTTC,TRBJ2-1,once,TRBD2,TRBV29-1
CASSLAWGNTGELFF,TGTGCCAGCAGCTTAGCATGGGGAAACACCGGGGAGCTGTTTTTT,TRBJ2-2,once,-,TRBV11-2
CASSLSGMGEKLFF,TGTGCCAGCAGTTTATCAGGGATGGGGGAAAAACTGTTTTTT,TRBJ1-4,-,-,TRBV28
CASSQSYQSHTGELFF,TGCGCCAGCAGTCAATCTTACCAGAGTCACACCGGGGAGCTGTTTTTT,TRBJ2-2,-,-,TRBV23-1
CASSLGLGGSGNTIYF,TGTGCCAGCAGCTTAGGTTTGGGGGGCTCTGGAAACACCATATATTTT,TRBJ1-3,-,-,TRBV7-8
CAVETGFNYGYTF,TGTGCCGTTGAGACAGGTTTTAACTATGGCTACACCTTC,TRBJ1-2,-,-,TRBV10-3
CASSLQAYNEQFF,TGTGCCAGCAGTTTGCAGGCCTACAATGAGCAGTTCTTC,TRBJ2-1,-,-,TRBV28
CASSLLEQYF,TGTGCCAGCAGTTTGTTAGAGCAGTACTTC,TRBJ2-7,-,-,TRBV27
CASSLQRGSALNEQFF,TGCGCCAGCAGCTTGCAGAGGGGATCCGCTCTGAATGAGCAGTTCTTC,TRBJ2-1,-,-,TRBV5-1
CASRQGGSAYNEQFF,TGTGCCAGCAGGCAAGGGGGTTCGGCCTACAATGAGCAGTTCTTC,TRBJ2-1,once,-,TRBV11-3
CAWSGTRYKVDTF,TGTGCCTGGAGTGGGACGCGCTACAAAGTCGACACCTTC,TRBJ1-2,-,-,TRBV30
CASTSGGSNQPQHF,TGTGCCAGCACCTCGGGGGGGAGCAATCAGCCCCAGCATTTT,TRBJ1-5,-,-,TRBV6-1
CASGPAGLLSTDTQYF,TGTGCCAGCGGGCCCGCGGGACTCCTCAGCACAGATACGCAGTATTTT,TRBJ2-3,-,-,TRBV7-2
CASSITGGGGYGYTF,TGTGCCAGCAGCATAACAGGGGGCGGAGGCTATGGCTACACCTTC,TRBJ1-2,-,TRBD1,TRBV7-9
CASSKGGTGVETAFF,TGTGCCAGCAGTAAGGGGGGGACAGGGGTTGAAACAGCTTTCTTT,TRBJ1-1,-,TRBD1,TRBV28
CASSLQGANQPQHF,TGCGCCAGCAGCTTACAGGGGGCGAATCAGCCCCAGCATTTT,TRBJ1-5,-,TRBD1,TRBV5-1
CAAGVRGRLTEAFF,TGTGCGGCGGGTGTCAGGGGGCGGTTAACTGAAGCTTTCTTT,TRBJ1-1,-,TRBD1,TRBV27
CASTLRTGRSYEQYF,TGTGCCAGCACCCTGCGGACAGGACGCTCTTACGAGCAGTACTTC,TRBJ2-7,-,TRBD1,TRBV28
CASSSGLAGLATQYF,TGTGCCAGCAGCTCTGGCCTAGCGGGATTGGCGACCCAGTACTTC,TRBJ2-5,-,TRBD2,TRBV7-7
CASSLYGDTQYF,TGTGCCAGCAGCTTATATGGGGATACGCAGTATTTT,TRBJ2-3,-,-,TRBV7-2
CASSSPAGTDTQYF,TGCGCCAGCAGCTCCCCGGCGGGGACAGATACGCAGTATTTT,TRBJ2-3,-,-,TRBV5-1